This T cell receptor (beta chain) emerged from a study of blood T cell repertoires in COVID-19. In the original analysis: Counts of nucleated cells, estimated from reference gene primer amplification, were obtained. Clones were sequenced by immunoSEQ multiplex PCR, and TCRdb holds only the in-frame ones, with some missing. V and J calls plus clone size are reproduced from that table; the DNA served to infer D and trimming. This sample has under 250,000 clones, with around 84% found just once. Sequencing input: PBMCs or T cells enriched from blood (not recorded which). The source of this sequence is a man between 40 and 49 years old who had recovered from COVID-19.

The chain's CDR3 is CASSRLGDIGNTGELFF. The DNA for the CDR3 is TGCGCCAGCAGCCGTCTCGGAGATATAGGGAACACCGGGGAGCTGTTTTTT. The chain links TRBV4-3 to TRBJ2-2, with D uncertain. Trimming cost V 4 bases and J 1 base, with 16 bases left between them. Germline CDR1 is LGHNA and CDR2 is YSLEER. This CDR3 comprises 17 residues.